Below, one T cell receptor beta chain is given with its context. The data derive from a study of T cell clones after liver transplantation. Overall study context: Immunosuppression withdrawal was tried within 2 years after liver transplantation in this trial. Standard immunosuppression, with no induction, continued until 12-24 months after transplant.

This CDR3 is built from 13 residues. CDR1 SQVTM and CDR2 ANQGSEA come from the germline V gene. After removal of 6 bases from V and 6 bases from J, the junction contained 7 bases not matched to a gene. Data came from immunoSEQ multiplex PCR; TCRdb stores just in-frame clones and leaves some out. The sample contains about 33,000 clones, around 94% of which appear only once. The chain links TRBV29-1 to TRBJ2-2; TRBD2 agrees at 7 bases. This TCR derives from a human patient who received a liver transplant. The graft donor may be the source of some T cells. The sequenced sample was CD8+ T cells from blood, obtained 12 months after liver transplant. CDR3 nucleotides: TGCAGCGTAACCATAGGACTAGCCGGGGAGCTGTTTTTT. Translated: CSVTIGLAGELFF.